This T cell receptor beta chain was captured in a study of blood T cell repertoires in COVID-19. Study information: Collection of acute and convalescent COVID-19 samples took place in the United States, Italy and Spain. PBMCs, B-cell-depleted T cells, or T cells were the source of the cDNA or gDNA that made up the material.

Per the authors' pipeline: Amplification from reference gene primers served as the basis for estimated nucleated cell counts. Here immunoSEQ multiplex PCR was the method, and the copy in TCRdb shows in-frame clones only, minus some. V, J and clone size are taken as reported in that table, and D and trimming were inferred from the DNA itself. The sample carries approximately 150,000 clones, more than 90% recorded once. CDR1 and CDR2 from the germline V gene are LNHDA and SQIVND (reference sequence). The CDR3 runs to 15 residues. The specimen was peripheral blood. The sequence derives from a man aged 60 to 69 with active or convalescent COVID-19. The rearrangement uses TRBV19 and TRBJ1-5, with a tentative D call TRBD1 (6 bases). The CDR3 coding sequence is TGTGCAACAGCGTTTTTACAGGGTGTCAATCAGCCCCAGCATTTT. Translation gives CATAFLQGVNQPQHF.